This entry describes one T cell receptor (beta chain). As yet, its antigen is unknown. This sample is part of a study of beta chain features in type 1 diabetes. Regarding the study as a whole: Type 1 diabetes patients showed fewer insertions and more deletions at VDJ junctions.

Since all of the isolated RNA was reverse transcribed, expressed TCRB transcripts were what got sequenced. Assay used: immunoSEQ multiplex PCR; TCRdb lists only in-frame clones, some missing. Among almost 350,000 clones listed, about 20% were seen once. This CDR3 is built from 15 residues. Germline CDR1 is SGHTA and CDR2 is FQGNSA. After removal of 1 base from V and 8 bases from J, the junction contained 8 bases not matched to a gene. Researchers reported sorting CD4+ naive, central memory, regulatory and stem cell-like memory cells via CD45RO/CCR7/CD25/CD127/CD95/CD27. In all sorted populations, purity surpassed 98%.

The clonotype comes from a woman under 30 in good health. Sequencing was done on a sample of naive CD4+ T cells from blood. V is TRBV7-2 and J is TRBJ1-5; 7 bases are shared with TRBD1. The CDR3 loop is CASSLEPGQMEPQHF. The CDR3 coding sequence is TGTGCCAGCAGCTTAGAACCGGGACAGATGGAGCCCCAGCATTTT. Full variable domain (outside the CDR3, taken from reference TRBV7-2 and TRBJ1-5): GAGVSQSPSNKVTEKGKDVELRCDPISGHTALYWYRQSLGQGLEFLIYFQGNSAPDKSGLPSDRFSAERTGGSVSTLTIQRTQQEDSAVYLCASSLEPGQMEPQHFGDGTRLSIL.